Listed below are T cell receptor beta chains from one sample, sequenced in a study of blood T cell repertoires in COVID-19. Sequencing used immunoSEQ multiplex PCR; TCRdb keeps in-frame clones, though not all of them. The table has about 120,000 clones, around nine tenths seen once. What was sequenced was peripheral blood. Receptor source: a human donor with acute or convalescent COVID-19. The donor label of this sample is uncertain. Each CDR3 is given with its conserved first and last residue. Each record gives: V gene, J gene, CDR3 protein.

V gene: TRBV9; J gene: TRBJ1-4; CDR3 protein: CASSEAAATNEKLFF
V gene: TRBV2; J gene: TRBJ1-2; CDR3 protein: CASRERWENDGYTF
V gene: TRBV30; J gene: TRBJ1-2; CDR3 protein: CAWSPNSRGYTF
V gene: TRBV5-1; J gene: TRBJ1-4; CDR3 protein: CASSFGQYNEKLFF
V gene: TRBV15; J gene: TRBJ2-7; CDR3 protein: CATSTSGGGAYEQYF
V gene: TRBV24-1; J gene: TRBJ2-3; CDR3 protein: CATGTGGSAADTQYF
V gene: TRBV6-5; J gene: TRBJ2-1; CDR3 protein: CASSPGQGAFNEQFF
V gene: TRBV18; J gene: TRBJ2-7; CDR3 protein: CASSPSSGSPYEQYF
V gene: TRBV7-8; J gene: TRBJ2-2; CDR3 protein: CASSPRQGSQAGELFF
V gene: TRBV6-5; J gene: TRBJ2-7; CDR3 protein: CASSSPGLELYEQYF
V gene: TRBV5-4; J gene: TRBJ2-5; CDR3 protein: CASSEGQDETQYF
V gene: TRBV7-2; J gene: TRBJ1-6; CDR3 protein: CASSFGSSYNSPLHF
V gene: TRBV4-3; J gene: TRBJ2-1; CDR3 protein: CASSQDLSGSEQFF
V gene: TRBV5-1; J gene: TRBJ2-5; CDR3 protein: CASSLVSGQETQYF
V gene: TRBV30; J gene: TRBJ1-1; CDR3 protein: CAWSVALVEAFF
V gene: TRBV5-1; J gene: TRBJ2-2; CDR3 protein: CASGPPANTGELFF
V gene: TRBV20-1; J gene: TRBJ2-1; CDR3 protein: CSAIRNEQFF
V gene: TRBV7-9; J gene: TRBJ1-5; CDR3 protein: CASSLRVGSNQPQHF
V gene: TRBV2; J gene: TRBJ1-5; CDR3 protein: CASSEATANQPQHF
V gene: TRBV4-1; J gene: TRBJ1-4; CDR3 protein: CASSSDRGLGNEKLFF
V gene: TRBV5-1; J gene: TRBJ2-2; CDR3 protein: CASSLPHGRTRYSAGGLGELFF
V gene: TRBV24-1; J gene: TRBJ1-3; CDR3 protein: CATSDYPGDLTGNTIYF
V gene: TRBV5-4; J gene: TRBJ2-1; CDR3 protein: CASSQGPYSGGNEQFF
V gene: TRBV30; J gene: TRBJ1-3; CDR3 protein: CAWSGTGGNTIYF
V gene: TRBV27; J gene: TRBJ1-5; CDR3 protein: CASSLRGIINQPQHF
V gene: TRBV7-9; J gene: TRBJ2-3; CDR3 protein: CASSVSGSTDTQYF
V gene: TRBV20-1; J gene: TRBJ1-2; CDR3 protein: CSASGHGYGYTF
V gene: TRBV1; J gene: TRBJ2-7; CDR3 protein: CTSRGGVAYEQYF
V gene: TRBV6-5; J gene: TRBJ1-1; CDR3 protein: CATRGQGAFF
V gene: TRBV28; J gene: TRBJ2-2; CDR3 protein: CASNKRPPNTGELFF
V gene: TRBV2; J gene: TRBJ1-5; CDR3 protein: CASSRTDRGPLDGNQPQHF
V gene: TRBV5-1; J gene: TRBJ2-2; CDR3 protein: CASSRPRENTGELFF
V gene: TRBV2; J gene: TRBJ1-2; CDR3 protein: CASRERQGWGYTF
V gene: TRBV5-4; J gene: TRBJ1-6; CDR3 protein: CASSFGQMYSPLHF
V gene: TRBV7-3; J gene: TRBJ1-1; CDR3 protein: CASSFTGNTEAFF
V gene: TRBV7-3; J gene: TRBJ2-1; CDR3 protein: CASSPGTPLSEQFF
V gene: TRBV4-2; J gene: TRBJ2-2; CDR3 protein: CASSQGGLAGEFGYTGELFF
V gene: TRBV27; J gene: TRBJ1-1; CDR3 protein: CASSSSGINTEAFF
V gene: TRBV13; J gene: TRBJ1-6; CDR3 protein: CASSRTGGDSPLHF
V gene: TRBV30; J gene: TRBJ2-3; CDR3 protein: CAWSYQRGIDTQYF
V gene: TRBV19; J gene: TRBJ1-5; CDR3 protein: CASHMTGAHSQPQHF
V gene: TRBV29-1; J gene: TRBJ2-1; CDR3 protein: CSVEALGLGDEQFF
V gene: TRBV4-2; J gene: TRBJ2-1; CDR3 protein: CASSQGGGPINEQFF
V gene: TRBV10-3; J gene: TRBJ2-1; CDR3 protein: CAIKGTSGRDNEQFF
V gene: TRBV27; J gene: TRBJ1-1; CDR3 protein: CASSFGLATEAFF
V gene: TRBV11-2; J gene: TRBJ1-2; CDR3 protein: CASSQDLNYGYTF
V gene: TRBV2; J gene: TRBJ1-4; CDR3 protein: CASRGTEFNEKLFF
V gene: TRBV18; J gene: TRBJ2-2; CDR3 protein: CASSPRTGLVTGELFF
V gene: TRBV27; J gene: TRBJ1-6; CDR3 protein: CASSSRGNNSPLHF
V gene: TRBV7-2; J gene: TRBJ2-5; CDR3 protein: CASSLEARTGWGNQETQYF
V gene: TRBV5-6; J gene: TRBJ1-2; CDR3 protein: CASSRPDRSGGYTF
V gene: TRBV7-9; J gene: TRBJ1-5; CDR3 protein: CASSYGLNSNQPQHF
V gene: TRBV7-9; J gene: TRBJ1-5; CDR3 protein: CASSPTSGTVNQPQHF
V gene: TRBV12-3/TRBV12-4; J gene: TRBJ1-2; CDR3 protein: CASSWGTEYGYTF
V gene: TRBV5-1; J gene: TRBJ2-7; CDR3 protein: CASSSGTSGRVSEQYF
V gene: TRBV5-4; J gene: TRBJ2-2; CDR3 protein: CASSFGLAATGELFF
V gene: TRBV6-4; J gene: TRBJ1-3; CDR3 protein: CATRARTDPGNTIYF
V gene: TRBV30; J gene: TRBJ1-3; CDR3 protein: CAWSETGDSGNTIYF